Below are 23 T cell receptor beta chains sequenced from a single sample in a study of breast tumors, draining lymph nodes, adjacent tissues (dated by TCRdb to about 2016). Lymph node samples came from the axillary draining lymph nodes of breast cancer patients. Libraries were constructed by multiplex PCR. The sequencer listed for this sample is Illumina HiSeq 2000. TCRdb passed the public sequencing reads through fastp at Q25 and MiXCR, retaining productive beta sequences. Rows with a matching CDR3 protein are joined into one entry that keeps the most common DNA and genes. The sample table holds about 200,000 distinct CDR3 sequences, of which around 33% were seen once. The ten largest clones represent roughly 4% of the sample. The specimen was axillary lymph node tissue. The receptors derive from a female donor with breast cancer. Some clones in this sample may be carry-over from other donors' samples.

This clonotype was picked up a small number of times. The rearrangement links TRBV4-1 to TRBJ2-1; 8 nucleotides match TRBD2. CDR3 length: 16 residues. Germline CDR1 is MGHRA and CDR2 is YSYEKL. The V and J ends lost 0 bases and 7 bases, in that order; junction bases with no gene match: 8. The CDR3 is CASSQDFPGGGNEQFF. For the CDR3, the DNA is TGCGCCAGCAGCCAAGATTTCCCCGGGGGGGGAAATGAGCAGTTCTTC.

This clonotype has a count of ten or more. The V gene is TRBV2, the J gene TRBJ2-1; TRBD1 agrees at 7 bases. V shed 3 bases and J 6 bases; nucleotides not matched to a gene: 8. Per the germline V gene, CDR1 is SNHLY and CDR2 is FYNNEI. This CDR3 contains 15 residues. The CDR3 nucleotides read TGTGCCAGCAGTGAGATAGGACAGGTCCTCAATGAGCAGTTCTTC. The encoded protein is CASSEIGQVLNEQFF.

This clonotype has at least ten counts. This chain connects TRBV2 to TRBJ1-6; 12 bases align to TRBD1. The J segment lost 7 bases and the V segment lost 6 bases, leaving 4 bases of the junction unmatched. The V gene's germline CDR1 is SNHLY and CDR2 FYNNEI. CDR3 length: 15 amino acids. In nucleotides, the CDR3 is TGTGCCAGCAGGGGGACAGGGGGCGAAAATTCACCCCTCCACTTT. Its translation is CASRGTGGENSPLHF.

This clonotype was detected ten times or more. CDR3 bases: TGTGCCAGCACCCCTCAAGCGCACTCTGGAAACACCATATATTTT. It translates to CASTPQAHSGNTIYF. The J gene is TRBJ1-3, the V gene TRBV7-6, with D uncertain. The ends were cut back, 7 bases at V and 0 bases at J, with 13 bases in the middle. The germline V gene encodes CDR1 SGHVS and CDR2 FNYEAQ. The CDR3 extends over 15 amino acids.

The rearrangement uses TRBV25-1 and TRBJ1-5; D remains ambiguous. The CDR3 consists of 13 residues. Trimming took off 4 bases at V and 4 bases at J, with 8 bases between the two ends. CDR1 and CDR2 from the germline V gene are MGHDK and SYGVNS. The CDR3 reads CASSGWVNQPQHF. CDR3 DNA: TGTGCCAGCAGTGGGTGGGTTAATCAGCCCCAGCATTTT.

The genes are TRBV29-1 and TRBJ1-4; TRBD1 aligns across 8 bases. CDR1 and CDR2 (germline): SQVTM, ANQGSEA. The CDR3 spans 14 residues. V lost 4 bases, J lost 7 bases, and 8 bases stayed unmatched. The DNA for the CDR3 is TGCAGCGTTGTGGGGGCCGGGACAGGTGAAAAACTGTTTTTT. Translating it yields CSVVGAGTGEKLFF.

This clonotype was seen repeatedly, ten times or more. The CDR3 loop reads CSVDGAGGLETQYF. The CDR3 DNA sequence: TGCAGTGTAGATGGGGCGGGAGGTTTGGAGACCCAGTACTTC. The rearrangement links TRBV20-1 to TRBJ2-5; 8 bases are a match to TRBD2. The CDR3 loop spans 14 amino acids. Losses at the gene ends were 7 bases for V and 5 bases for J; bases not matched to a gene: 12. CDR1 is DFQATT and CDR2 is SNEGSKA in the germline V gene (reference sequence).

At least ten counts were recorded for this clonotype. V usage is TRBV2 and J usage is TRBJ1-2; 8 bases line up with TRBD1. J was trimmed by 4 bases and V by 2 bases; bases with no gene match: 6. This CDR3 contains 15 residues. The V gene's germline CDR1 is SNHLY and CDR2 FYNNEI. The CDR3 loop reads CASSERDRSSYGYTF. Here the CDR3 DNA reads TGTGCCAGCAGTGAACGGGACAGGAGCTCCTATGGCTACACCTTC.

The chain is built from TRBV9 and TRBJ1-5; tentatively, D is TRBD1 (6 bases). CDR3 length: 17 residues. Germline CDR1 reads SGDLS; CDR2 reads YYNGEE. The V end was cut by 0 bases, the J end by 2 bases, with 15 bases between. The CDR3 region has the DNA TGTGCCAGCAGCGTAGACCCAGGGGAGAGGGGCAATCAGCCCCAGCATTTT. It is translated as CASSVDPGERGNQPQHF.

As for this clonotype: This clone may be a read error of a much larger clone one base away. This chain uses TRBV6-6 with TRBJ2-2; D remains unclear. V lost 7 bases, J lost 6 bases, and 9 bases lay in between. The CDR3 runs to 12 residues. Germline values: CDR1 MNHNY, CDR2 SVGAGI (reference sequence). CDR3 loop: CASNHFAGELFF. The CDR3 bases are TGTGCCAGCAATCACTTTGCCGGGGAGCTGTTTTTT.

This clonotype was seen at least ten times. The chain combines TRBV20-1 with TRBJ2-1; D assignment may be TRBD1 or TRBD2 (5 bases each). The CDR3 length is 14 residues. V lost 5 bases, J lost 0 bases, and 11 bases lay in between. Germline V gene lookup returns CDR1 DFQATT and CDR2 SNEGSKA (reference sequence). As DNA, the CDR3 is TGCAGTGCTTCCCCAGGGAGCTCCTACAATGAGCAGTTCTTC. This codes for CSASPGSSYNEQFF.

Concerning this clonotype: This may arise from a read error, as a much more abundant clone is one base away. V usage is TRBV11-2 and J usage is TRBJ2-2, with 13 bases aligning to TRBD2. The V and J ends lost 5 bases and 3 bases, in that order; junction bases with no gene match: 6. The CDR3 consists of 17 residues. The germline V gene encodes CDR1 SGHAT and CDR2 FQNNGV. CDR3 DNA sequence: TGTGCCAGCAGCAAACTAGCGGGGGGGCCGGACACCGGGGAGCTGTTTTTT. Amino acids: CASSKLAGGPDTGELFF. Filled out from reference TRBV11-2 and TRBJ2-2, the complete variable domain reads EAGVAQSPRYKIIEKRQSVAFWCNPISGHATLYWYQQILGQGPKLLIQFQNNGVVDDSQLPKDRFSAERLKGVDSTLKIQPAKLEDSAVYLCASSKLAGGPDTGELFFGEGSRLTVL.

This clonotype occurred many times. The chain employs TRBV5-8 and TRBJ2-7; either TRBD1 or TRBD2 may supply D (5 bases each). This CDR3 region has 12 residues. Trimming took 5 bases from V and 8 from J, leaving 14 bases between them. Per germline, CDR1 SGHTS and CDR2 YDEGEE. The CDR3 here is CASRPMGEKQYF. The DNA of the CDR3 is TGTGCCAGCAGACCCATGGGGGAAAAGCAGTACTTC.

This clonotype was counted many times. The J gene is TRBJ2-7, the V gene TRBV2, with D tentatively TRBD2 (6 bases). V gave up 6 bases and J gave up 0 bases, with 15 bases separating them. This CDR3 is built from 15 residues. The V gene's germline CDR1 is SNHLY and CDR2 FYNNEI. CDR3 in amino acids: CASRTAWGDSYEQYF. The CDR3 DNA reads as TGTGCCAGCAGGACCGCGTGGGGGGACTCCTACGAGCAGTACTTC.

J is TRBJ1-1 and V is TRBV6-6, with a tentative D call TRBD1 (5 bases). V was cut by 2 bases and J by 3 bases, with 7 bases left in between. The CDR3 is 13 residues long. Germline V gene data show CDR1 as MNHNY and CDR2 as SVGAGI (reference sequence). Here the CDR3 reads CASSYGGYTEAFF. The CDR3 nucleotides read TGTGCCAGCAGTTACGGGGGGTACACTGAAGCTTTCTTT.

This clonotype was seen at least ten times. Its ends do not fully match the called genes, so a read error is possible. This chain joins TRBV6-6 and TRBJ2-1, with D maybe TRBD1 (6 bases). The CDR3 loop spans 13 amino acids. Germline V gene sequence: CDR1 MNHNY, CDR2 SVGAGI (reference sequence). In nucleotides, the CDR3 is TGTGCCAGCAGTTACTCGACAGGAAACCCCGCGGACTTC. Residues: CASSYSTGNPADF.

This clonotype was counted a few times. This may stem from a read error, because a much larger clone lies one nucleotide away. V gene TRBV24-1 combines with J gene TRBJ2-3; TRBD1 matches 9 bases. CDR1 and CDR2 (germline): KGHDR, SFDVKD. This CDR3 is built from 15 residues. In DNA form, the CDR3 reads TGTGCCACCAGGGCCGGGACAGGGACCACAGATGCGCAGTATTTT. Residues: CATRAGTGTTDAQYF.

This clonotype was observed many times. This chain uses TRBV6-1 with TRBJ1-4, with D possibly being TRBD1 (6 bases). Germline CDR1 is MNHNS and CDR2 is SASEGT. The CDR3 extends over 17 amino acids. Trimming cost V 5 bases and J 8 bases, with 24 bases left between them. CDR3 region: CASSTRLRTARGEKLFF. Here the CDR3 DNA reads TGTGCCAGCAGTACAAGACTGAGGACAGCAAGAGGAGAAAAACTGTTTTTT.

This clonotype was recorded only once. This rearrangement joins TRBV20-1 to TRBJ1-2; D unresolved. Trimming pared 2 bases from V and 4 bases from J, leaving 23 bases between. The CDR3 extends over 17 amino acids. Germline V gene sequence: CDR1 DFQATT, CDR2 SNEGSKA (reference sequence). Here the CDR3 reads CSARSPRVGAISYGYTF. The CDR3, as DNA: TGCAGTGCTAGATCCCCAAGGGTGGGTGCTATTAGCTATGGCTACACCTTC.

Note on this clonotype: Since a much larger clone is just one base distant, this may be a read error. The chain joins TRBV2 to TRBJ2-7; 7 nucleotides match TRBD2. The CDR3 totals 13 residues. Germline V gene lookup returns CDR1 SNHLY and CDR2 FYNNEI. Germline trimming cut 8 bases from V and 2 bases from J; bases unmatched to any gene: 6. The CDR3 spells CASPPGTTYEQYF. The CDR3 DNA follows: TGTGCCAGCCCACCCGGGACTACCTACGAGCAGTACTTC.

This clonotype came up a few times. The germline gene is not matched at one end of the junction; a read error may be the cause. This rearrangement joins TRBV28 to TRBJ2-2, with D perhaps matching TRBD2 (6 bases). This CDR3 spans 15 amino acids. Looked up from germline, CDR1 is MDHEN and CDR2 is SYDVKM. CDR3 sequence (DNA): TGTGCCAGCAACCAATTGGGGGGTAACACCAGGGAGCTGTTTTTT. Residues: CASNQLGGNTRELFF. The entire variable domain, with the rest obtained from reference TRBV28 and TRBJ2-2, is as follows: DVKVTQSSRYLVKRTGEKVFLECVQDMDHENMFWYRQDPGLGLRLIYFSYDVKMKEKGDIPEGYSVSREKKERFSLILESASTNQTSMYLCASNQLGGNTRELFFGEGSRLTVL.

The chain couples TRBV20-1 to TRBJ1-6; tentative D call: TRBD1 (6 bases). CDR3 length: 17 residues. Trimming took 7 bases from V and 7 from J, leaving 26 bases between them. Per the germline V gene, CDR1 is DFQATT and CDR2 is SNEGSKA (reference sequence). The DNA of the CDR3 is TGCAGTGTTCAATCGCGGGGGGGCGGGGGGTGGAATTCACCCCTCCACTTT. It codes for CSVQSRGGGGWNSPLHF.

This clonotype was found a few times. The V gene is TRBV5-4, the J gene TRBJ2-2; 9 bases are a match to TRBD1. Germline CDR1 reads SGHNT; CDR2 reads YYREEE (reference sequence). The CDR3 length is 15 residues. V gave up 0 bases and J gave up 5 bases; unmatched junction bases: 2. The DNA for the CDR3 is TGTGCCAGCAGCTTGGGGGACAGGGAGACCGGGGAGCTGTTTTTT. Translated: CASSLGDRETGELFF.